A single sample is the source of the 27 T cell receptor beta chains below, sequenced in a study of blood T cell repertoires in COVID-19. Sequenced by immunoSEQ multiplex PCR; TCRdb stores in-frame clones only, minus some. This table holds about 63,000 clones, 75% to 80% found once. Sequencing was carried out using peripheral blood. The origin of the receptors is a woman of 80 years or more with acute or convalescent COVID-19.

This chain joins TRBV5-1 and TRBJ2-3, with 9 bases matching TRBD2. The junction had 10 bases not matched to a gene; V was cut back by 4 bases and J by 1 base. The V gene's germline CDR1 is SGHRS and CDR2 YFSETQ. The CDR3 extends over 17 amino acids. CDR3 DNA sequence: TGCGCCAGCAGCCCGAGGGCTAGCGGGACCGGCACAGATACGCAGTATTTT. Translated: CASSPRASGTGTDTQYF. Using reference TRBV5-1 and TRBJ2-3 for the parts outside the CDR3, the full variable domain is KAGVTQTPRYLIKTRGQQVTLSCSPISGHRSVSWYQQTPGQGLQFLFEYFSETQRNKGNFPGRFSGRQFSNSRSEMNVSTLELGDSALYLCASSPRASGTGTDTQYFGPGTRLTVL.

J is TRBJ2-3 and V is TRBV29-1, with 7 bases that match TRBD2. The germline CDR1 and CDR2 sequences are SQVTM and ANQGSEA. V shed 6 bases, J shed 6 bases, and the junction held 9 bases outside the gene matches. CDR3 length: 13 residues. The CDR3 nucleotides are TGCAGCGTAGATCCGGGGAGGGCCGATACGCAGTATTTT. Protein product: CSVDPGRADTQYF.

This sequence joins TRBV29-1 and TRBJ1-1; D not resolved. Trimming took 3 bases from V and 0 from J, leaving 8 bases between them. The CDR3 runs to 13 residues. The germline CDR1 and CDR2 sequences are SQVTM and ANQGSEA. The CDR3 loop is CSVEGSVNTEAFF. The CDR3 coding sequence is TGCAGCGTTGAGGGCAGTGTGAACACTGAAGCTTTCTTT.

This clone was seen just once. This CDR3 reads CASSSPDRGNTEAFF. CDR3 coding DNA: TGCGCCAGCAGCTCACCGGACAGGGGCAACACTGAAGCTTTCTTT. V gene TRBV5-1 combines with J gene TRBJ1-1; TRBD1 matches 9 bases. This CDR3 comprises 15 residues. V shed 3 bases and J 2 bases; nucleotides not matched to a gene: 5. The germline gives CDR1 SGHRS, CDR2 YFSETQ. Complete variable domain (other parts from reference TRBV5-1 and TRBJ1-1): KAGVTQTPRYLIKTRGQQVTLSCSPISGHRSVSWYQQTPGQGLQFLFEYFSETQRNKGNFPGRFSGRQFSNSRSEMNVSTLELGDSALYLCASSSPDRGNTEAFFGQGTRLTVV.

V is TRBV18 and J is TRBJ2-7; 8 bases agree with TRBD2. CDR3 length: 13 residues. The V gene's germline CDR1 is KGHSH and CDR2 LQKENI. J gave up 5 bases and V 6 bases, and 6 bases lay outside the gene matches. CDR3 sequence reads: CASSQTSEDEQYF. The DNA for the CDR3 is TGTGCCAGCTCTCAGACTAGCGAGGACGAGCAGTACTTC.

This chain uses TRBV7-2 with TRBJ1-1; D gene unclear. Germline V gene lookup returns CDR1 SGHTA and CDR2 FQGNSA. The CDR3 extends over 14 amino acids. Trimming removed 7 bases from V and 2 bases from J, with 14 bases in between. CDR3 in amino acids: CASNIGRENTEAFF. The CDR3, as DNA: TGTGCCAGCAACATAGGTCGGGAAAACACTGAAGCTTTCTTT.

The chain employs TRBV28 and TRBJ2-3, with D possibly TRBD1 on 5 matching bases. This CDR3 has 15 amino acids. CDR1 and CDR2 (germline): MDHEN, SYDVKM. V lost 6 bases and J lost 3, with 16 bases in between. The CDR3 DNA reads TGTGCCAGCAGGCCCCCAGGGCGTGGGACAGATACGCAGTATTTT. This codes for CASRPPGRGTDTQYF.

DNA for the CDR3: TGTGCCAGCAGACTACAGGTGAACACTGAAGCTTTCTTT. Translating gives CASRLQVNTEAFF. The chain links TRBV6-5 to TRBJ1-1, with a possible D match to TRBD1 (5 bases). From germline, CDR1 is MNHEY and CDR2 SVGAGI. V gave up 6 bases and J gave up 0 bases, with 8 bases separating them. The length of the CDR3 is 13 residues.

The gene calls are TRBV28 and TRBJ1-2; D may be TRBD1 (5 bases). Trimming shortened V by 5 bases and J by 5 bases, and 15 bases separated the two germline ends. In germline, CDR1 is MDHEN, CDR2 SYDVKM. CDR3 length equals 14 residues. The CDR3 reads CASSMSAGRYGYTF. In DNA, the CDR3 is TGTGCCAGCAGTATGTCTGCGGGGCGGTATGGCTACACCTTC.

This chain links TRBV21-1 with TRBJ2-5; the D call of TRBD1 is as the table states it, not checked on the DNA. TRBV21-1 is a recognized pseudogene. The CDR3 is made up of 14 amino acids. CDR3 amino acids: CASSGDRGRETQYF. In nucleotides, the CDR3 is TGTGCCAGCAGCGGGGACAGGGGGCGGGAGACCCAGTACTTC.

The chain uses TRBV5-5 and TRBJ2-3; no clear D. The CDR3 loop spans 13 amino acids. V shed 4 bases and J shed 0 bases, with 6 bases lying between them. Germline CDR1 SGHKS, CDR2 YYEKEE (reference sequence). The CDR3 DNA reads as TGTGCCAGCAGCCCTCTAAGCACAGATACGCAGTATTTT. Translation gives CASSPLSTDTQYF. Variable domain in full (rest from reference TRBV5-5 and TRBJ2-3): DAGVTQSPTHLIKTRGQQVTLRCSPISGHKSVSWYQQVLGQGPQFIFQYYEKEERGRGNFPDRFSARQFPNYSSELNVNALLLGDSALYLCASSPLSTDTQYFGPGTRLTVL.

This clone was recorded only once. This chain uses TRBV19 with TRBJ1-2, with D possibly matching TRBD1 (5 bases). Per germline, CDR1 LNHDA and CDR2 SQIVND (reference sequence). CDR3 size: 13 residues. V lost 7 bases to trimming and J lost 8 bases, with 17 bases between them. The CDR3 coding sequence is TGTGCCAGTACCACGGACACTCGGGCGGGCTACACCTTC. Translated, it gives CASTTDTRAGYTF.

The V and J genes are TRBV28 and TRBJ1-2; no clear D gene. This CDR3 region has 13 residues. Trimming stripped 3 bases from V and 8 bases from J, with 13 bases between. Germline CDR1 is MDHEN and CDR2 is SYDVKM. CDR3 in amino acids: CASSLSRLMGYTF. The DNA for the CDR3 is TGTGCCAGCAGTTTGTCCAGACTCATGGGCTACACCTTC.

The V gene is TRBV27, the J gene TRBJ1-1, with 7 bases identical to TRBD1. Germline trimming cut 5 bases from V and 1 base from J; bases unmatched to any gene: 13. The CDR3 extends over 17 amino acids. Germline V gene data show CDR1 as MNHEY and CDR2 as SMNVEV (reference sequence). CDR3 bases: TGTGCCAGCAGTCCACGGACAGGTTCGGTACAGAACACTGAAGCTTTCTTT. Translating it yields CASSPRTGSVQNTEAFF.

The V and J genes are TRBV9 and TRBJ2-7, with 7 positions matching TRBD1. With V trimmed by 1 base and J by 6 bases, 7 bases remained unmatched. The CDR3 has 14 residues. CDR1 and CDR2 (germline): SGDLS, YYNGEE. CDR3 bases: TGTGCCAGCAGCGTAAGACAGGGAACGGGCGAGCAGTACTTC. Its translation is CASSVRQGTGEQYF. Full variable domain (remainder filled in from reference TRBV9 and TRBJ2-7): DSGVTQTPKHLITATGQRVTLRCSPRSGDLSVYWYQQSLDQGLQFLIQYYNGEERAKGNILERFSAQQFPDLHSELNLSSLELGDSALYFCASSVRQGTGEQYFGPGTRLTVT.

The chain joins TRBV5-1 to TRBJ2-5; 12 bases agree with TRBD2. This CDR3 has 16 amino acids. Unmatched junction bases numbered 5, after V lost 4 bases and J lost 1 base. Germline V lookup: CDR1 SGHRS, CDR2 YFSETQ. CDR3 loop: CASSPGTSGPQETQYF. CDR3 DNA: TGCGCCAGCAGCCCGGGGACTAGCGGGCCCCAAGAGACCCAGTACTTC. Variable domain in full (rest from reference TRBV5-1 and TRBJ2-5): KAGVTQTPRYLIKTRGQQVTLSCSPISGHRSVSWYQQTPGQGLQFLFEYFSETQRNKGNFPGRFSGRQFSNSRSEMNVSTLELGDSALYLCASSPGTSGPQETQYFGPGTRLLVL.

The chain couples TRBV7-2 to TRBJ2-6; 12 bases match TRBD1. V shed 1 base, J shed 2 bases, and the junction held 6 bases outside the gene matches. Germline V gene data show CDR1 as SGHTA and CDR2 as FQGNSA. The length of the CDR3 is 19 residues. CDR3: CASSLERDRGLAGANVLTF. Written as DNA, the CDR3 is TGTGCCAGCAGCTTAGAGAGGGACAGGGGGCTCGCTGGGGCCAACGTCCTGACTTTC.

The chain links TRBV7-6 to TRBJ1-3, with D possibly TRBD1 on 5 matching bases. The V gene lost 5 bases and the J gene lost 1 base, with 24 bases spanning the gap. The CDR3 is made up of 19 amino acids. Germline values: CDR1 SGHVS, CDR2 FNYEAQ. This CDR3 reads CASSTSPPGLSGSGNTIYF. The CDR3 DNA reads TGTGCCAGCAGCACTAGCCCGCCGGGCCTCTCAGGGTCTGGAAACACCATATATTTT.

Concerning this clone itself: Other DNA sequences in this specimen translate into the identical CDR3. The chain couples TRBV18 to TRBJ2-5; 9 bases are a match to TRBD2. Losses at the gene ends were 0 bases for V and 4 bases for J; bases not matched to a gene: 3. Germline V gives CDR1 KGHSH, CDR2 LQKENI. CDR3 length equals 15 residues. In DNA form, the CDR3 reads TGTGCCAGCTCACCACCTGGACTAGCGCTAGAGACCCAGTACTTC. It codes for CASSPPGLALETQYF.

A few counts support this clone. The chain links TRBV6-4 to TRBJ1-4; 10 bases map to TRBD1. The V gene's germline CDR1 is MRHNA and CDR2 SNTAGT. CDR3 length: 17 residues. V lost 4 bases and J lost 7; bases outside the gene matches: 12. This CDR3 is CASSGRQIRDRGEKLFF. CDR3 nucleotides: TGTGCCAGCAGTGGCCGCCAAATCCGGGACAGGGGTGAAAAACTGTTTTTT.

The chain couples TRBV28 to TRBJ2-5, with 9 bases matching TRBD2. V shed 4 bases, J shed 5 bases, and the junction held 8 bases outside the gene matches. This CDR3 is 15 amino acids long. Germline CDR1 is MDHEN and CDR2 is SYDVKM. CDR3 DNA: TGTGCCAGCAGTTCAGCTAGCGGGGCGCTGGAGACCCAGTACTTC. This codes for CASSSASGALETQYF.

This clone was counted at least ten times. The same CDR3 is also encoded by other DNA sequences in this sample. This sequence joins TRBV6-5 and TRBJ2-7; 7 bases are shared with TRBD1. Unmatched junction bases numbered 5, after V lost 6 bases and J lost 3 bases. CDR1 is MNHEY and CDR2 is SVGAGI in the germline V gene. The CDR3 is 13 amino acids. CDR3 amino acids: CASRHRDSYEQYF. The CDR3 bases are TGTGCCAGCAGACACCGGGACAGCTACGAGCAGTACTTC.

The V call is TRBV3-1 (or the pseudogene TRBV3-2), the J call TRBJ2-1, with D uncertain. Per germline, CDR1 LGHDT and CDR2 YNNKEL (reference sequence). This CDR3 contains 18 residues. V was shortened by 0 bases and J by 8 bases, with 23 bases between the two germline ends. For the CDR3, the DNA is TGTGCCAGCAGCCAAGATCTGTCCAGGTTCCGACCGGAAGATGAGCAGTTCTTC. Its protein product is CASSQDLSRFRPEDEQFF.

The chain is built from TRBV20-1 and TRBJ2-1; 7 bases agree with TRBD2. V lost 3 bases, J lost 6 bases, and 29 bases stayed unmatched. The CDR3 extends over 21 amino acids. The germline gives CDR1 DFQATT, CDR2 SNEGSKA (reference sequence). CDR3: CSASGPSTSSWTRVRSNEQFF. The CDR3 DNA follows: TGCAGTGCTAGTGGTCCGTCAACTTCATCCTGGACTAGAGTTCGGAGCAATGAGCAGTTCTTC.

This clone has ten or more counts. The chain uses TRBV7-9 and TRBJ2-2; TRBD1 matches at 8 bases. V shed 3 bases and J 6 bases; nucleotides not matched to a gene: 12. From germline, CDR1 is SEHNR and CDR2 FQNEAQ (reference sequence). This CDR3 comprises 17 residues. The CDR3 nucleotides are TGTGCCAGCAGCTTTCCCCCGGCCAGGGGGCCAGCCGGGGAGCTGTTTTTT. It yields the protein CASSFPPARGPAGELFF.

This clone was seen a single time. This sequence joins TRBV20-1 and TRBJ1-1; D not resolved. There are 13 residues in the CDR3. V was clipped by 3 bases and J by 3 bases, with 11 bases between them. Germline V CDR1 and CDR2: DFQATT, SNEGSKA (reference sequence). Here the CDR3 DNA reads TGCAGTGCTAGTCCCGGGTCGGACACTGAAGCTTTCTTT. Translating gives CSASPGSDTEAFF.

The genes are TRBV7-9 and TRBJ2-3; 9 bases align to TRBD1. V gave up 4 bases and J gave up 4 bases; unmatched junction bases: 9. The CDR3 sequence is 16 residues long. CDR1 SEHNR and CDR2 FQNEAQ come from the germline V gene (reference sequence). As DNA, the CDR3 is TGTGCCAGCAGCTCACGGGGGACAGGGTTGGCAGATACGCAGTATTTT. This translates into CASSSRGTGLADTQYF.